Given below is one TCR beta chain in context. In the original processing: Nucleated cell number was recorded as an estimate derived from reference gene primer amplification. Assay: immunoSEQ multiplex PCR; the TCRdb copy retains only in-frame clones and omits some. For V, J and clone size, that table is used; D and trimming come from the DNA. The table records more than 250,000 clones, around 88% of them present only once. The data originate from a study of blood T cell repertoires in COVID-19. Donors in Cohort 3 who had recovered were those with two negative PCRs, healthcare professional clearance, or resolution of their symptoms. V lost 8 bases and J lost 5, with 19 bases in between. This CDR3 spans 14 amino acids. Per the germline V gene, CDR1 is SQVTM and CDR2 is ANQGSEA.

The sequence was obtained from a woman between 40 and 55 years old who had recovered from COVID-19. The specimen sequenced was PBMCs or T cells enriched from blood (not recorded which). The chain combines TRBV29-1 with TRBJ1-5; no reliable D call. The CDR3 spells CSPTGPPNDQPQHF. The CDR3 bases are TGCAGCCCCACGGGTCCTCCAAATGATCAGCCCCAGCATTTT.